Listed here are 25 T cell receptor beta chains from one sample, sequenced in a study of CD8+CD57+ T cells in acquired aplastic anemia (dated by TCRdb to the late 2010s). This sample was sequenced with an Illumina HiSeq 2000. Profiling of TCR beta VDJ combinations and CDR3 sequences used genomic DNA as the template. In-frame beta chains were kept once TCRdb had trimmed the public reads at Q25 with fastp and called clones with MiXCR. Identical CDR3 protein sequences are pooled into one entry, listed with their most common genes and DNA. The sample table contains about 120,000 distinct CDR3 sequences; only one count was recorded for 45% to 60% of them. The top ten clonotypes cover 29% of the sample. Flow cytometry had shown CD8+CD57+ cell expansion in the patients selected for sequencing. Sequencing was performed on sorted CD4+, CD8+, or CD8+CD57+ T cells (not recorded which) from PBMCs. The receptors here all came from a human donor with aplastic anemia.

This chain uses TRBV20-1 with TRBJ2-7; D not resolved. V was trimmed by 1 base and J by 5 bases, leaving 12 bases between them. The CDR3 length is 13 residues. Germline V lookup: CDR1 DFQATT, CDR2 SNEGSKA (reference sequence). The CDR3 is CSARGWGAHEQYF. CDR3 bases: TGCAGTGCTAGAGGTTGGGGTGCCCACGAGCAGTACTTC.

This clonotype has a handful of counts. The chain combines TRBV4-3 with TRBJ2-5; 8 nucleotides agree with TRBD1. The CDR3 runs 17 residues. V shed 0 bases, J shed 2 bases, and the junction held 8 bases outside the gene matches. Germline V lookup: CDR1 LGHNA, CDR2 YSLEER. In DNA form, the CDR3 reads TGCGCCAGCAGCCAAGAACGCAGGGGGCGATGGCAAGAGACCCAGTACTTC. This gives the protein CASSQERRGRWQETQYF.

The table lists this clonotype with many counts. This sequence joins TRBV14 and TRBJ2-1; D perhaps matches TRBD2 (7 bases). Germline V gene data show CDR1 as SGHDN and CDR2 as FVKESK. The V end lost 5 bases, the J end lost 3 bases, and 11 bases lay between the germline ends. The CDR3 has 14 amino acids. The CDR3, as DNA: TGTGCCAGCAGCGAGGGGGGGGGCTACAATGAGCAGTTCTTC. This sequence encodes CASSEGGGYNEQFF.

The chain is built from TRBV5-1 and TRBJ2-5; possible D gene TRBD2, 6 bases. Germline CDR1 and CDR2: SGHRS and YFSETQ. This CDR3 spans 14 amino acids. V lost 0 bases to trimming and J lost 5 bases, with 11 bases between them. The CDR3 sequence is CASSLAMGGETQYF. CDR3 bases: TGCGCCAGCAGCTTGGCCATGGGGGGTGAGACCCAGTACTTC.

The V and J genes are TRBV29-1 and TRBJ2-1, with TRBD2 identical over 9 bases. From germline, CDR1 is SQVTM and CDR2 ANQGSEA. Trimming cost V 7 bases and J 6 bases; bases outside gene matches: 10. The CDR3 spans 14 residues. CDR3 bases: TGCAGCGCCGTGGGGGCTAGCGGGACCAATGAGCAGTTCTTC. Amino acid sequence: CSAVGASGTNEQFF.

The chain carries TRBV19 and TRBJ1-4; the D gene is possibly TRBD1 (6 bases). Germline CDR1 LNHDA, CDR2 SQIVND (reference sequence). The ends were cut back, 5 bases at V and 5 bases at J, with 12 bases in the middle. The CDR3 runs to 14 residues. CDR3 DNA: TGTGCCAGTAGTCGGACAGAGCTAAATGAAAAACTGTTTTTT. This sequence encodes CASSRTELNEKLFF.

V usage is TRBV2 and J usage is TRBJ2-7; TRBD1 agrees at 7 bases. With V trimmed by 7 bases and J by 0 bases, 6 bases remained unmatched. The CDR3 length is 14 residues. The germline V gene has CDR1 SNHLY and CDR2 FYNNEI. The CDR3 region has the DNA TGTGCCAGCACTTTGCCAGGGGGCTCCTACGAGCAGTACTTC. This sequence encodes CASTLPGGSYEQYF.

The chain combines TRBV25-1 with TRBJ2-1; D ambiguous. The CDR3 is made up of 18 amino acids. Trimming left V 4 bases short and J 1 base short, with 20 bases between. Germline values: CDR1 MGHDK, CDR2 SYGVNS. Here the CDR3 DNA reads TGTGCCAGCAGTGCTAGAATTCCGGCCACCGAGTCCTACAATGAGCAGTTCTTC. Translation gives CASSARIPATESYNEQFF.

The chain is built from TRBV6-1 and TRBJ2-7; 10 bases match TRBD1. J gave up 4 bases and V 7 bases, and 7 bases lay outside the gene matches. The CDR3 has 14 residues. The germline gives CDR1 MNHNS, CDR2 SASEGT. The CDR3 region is CASTLGTGEYEQYF. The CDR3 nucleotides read TGTGCCAGCACGCTCGGGACAGGGGAATACGAGCAGTACTTC.

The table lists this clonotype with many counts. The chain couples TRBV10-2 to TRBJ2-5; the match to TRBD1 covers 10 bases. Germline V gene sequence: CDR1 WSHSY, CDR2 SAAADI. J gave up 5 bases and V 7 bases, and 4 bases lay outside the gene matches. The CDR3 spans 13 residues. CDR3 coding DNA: TGCGCCAGCACCCGGACAGGGGGGGAGACCCAGTACTTC. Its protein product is CASTRTGGETQYF.

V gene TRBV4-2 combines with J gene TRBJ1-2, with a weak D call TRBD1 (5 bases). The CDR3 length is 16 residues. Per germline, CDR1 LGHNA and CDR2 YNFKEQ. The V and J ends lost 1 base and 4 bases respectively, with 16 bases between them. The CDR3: CASSQGQGREVYGYTF. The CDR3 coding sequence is TGTGCCAGCAGCCAAGGGCAAGGCAGGGAGGTCTATGGCTACACCTTC.

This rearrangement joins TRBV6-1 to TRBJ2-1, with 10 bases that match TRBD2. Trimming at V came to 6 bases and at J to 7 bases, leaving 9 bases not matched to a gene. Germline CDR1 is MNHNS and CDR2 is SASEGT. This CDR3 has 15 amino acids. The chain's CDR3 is CASSPSGGPRNEQFF. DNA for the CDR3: TGTGCCAGCAGCCCTAGCGGGGGCCCCAGGAATGAGCAGTTCTTC.

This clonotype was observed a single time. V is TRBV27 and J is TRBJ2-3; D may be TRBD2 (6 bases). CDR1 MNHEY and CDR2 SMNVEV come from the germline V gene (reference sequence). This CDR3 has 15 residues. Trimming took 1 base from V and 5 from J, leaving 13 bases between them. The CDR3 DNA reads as TGTGCCAGCAGTTTATTTGCGGGGCGGGGAGATACGCAGTATTTT. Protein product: CASSLFAGRGDTQYF.

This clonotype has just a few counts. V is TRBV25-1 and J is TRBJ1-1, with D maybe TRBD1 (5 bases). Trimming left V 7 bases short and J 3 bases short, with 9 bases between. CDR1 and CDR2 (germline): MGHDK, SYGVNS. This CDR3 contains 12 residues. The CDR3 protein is CASKGTYTEAFF. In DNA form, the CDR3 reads TGTGCCAGCAAGGGGACTTACACTGAAGCTTTCTTT.

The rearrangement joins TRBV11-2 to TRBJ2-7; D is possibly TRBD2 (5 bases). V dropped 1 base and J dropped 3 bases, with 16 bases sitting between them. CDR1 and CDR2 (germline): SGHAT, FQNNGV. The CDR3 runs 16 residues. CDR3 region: CASSLGLRGLRYEQYF. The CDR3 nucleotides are TGTGCCAGCAGCTTAGGTCTAAGAGGACTCCGCTACGAGCAGTACTTC.

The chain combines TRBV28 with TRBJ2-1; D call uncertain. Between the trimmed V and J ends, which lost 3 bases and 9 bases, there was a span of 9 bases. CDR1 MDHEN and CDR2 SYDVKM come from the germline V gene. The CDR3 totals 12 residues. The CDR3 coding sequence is TGTGCCAGCAGTTTTAGGGAAACTGAGCAGTTCTTC. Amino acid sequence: CASSFRETEQFF.

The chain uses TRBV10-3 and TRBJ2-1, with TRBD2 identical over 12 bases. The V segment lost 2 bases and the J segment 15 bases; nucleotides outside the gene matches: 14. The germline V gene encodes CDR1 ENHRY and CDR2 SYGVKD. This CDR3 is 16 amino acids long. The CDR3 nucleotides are TGTGCCATCAGTGAGCCGGCGGCTAGCGGGGGGGGTAGGGCGTTCTTC. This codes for CAISEPAASGGGRAFF.

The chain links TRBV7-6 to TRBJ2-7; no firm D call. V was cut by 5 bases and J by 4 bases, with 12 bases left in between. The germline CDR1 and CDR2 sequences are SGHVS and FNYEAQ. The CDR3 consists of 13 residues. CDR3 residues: CASSPGLPYEQYF. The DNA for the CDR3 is TGTGCCAGCAGCCCCGGGCTCCCTTACGAGCAGTACTTC.

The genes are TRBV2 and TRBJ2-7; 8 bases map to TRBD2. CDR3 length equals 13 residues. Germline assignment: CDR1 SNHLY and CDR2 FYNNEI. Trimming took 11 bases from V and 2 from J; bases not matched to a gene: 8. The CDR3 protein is CAATTSVTYEQYF. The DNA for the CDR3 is TGTGCCGCGACGACTAGCGTGACCTACGAGCAGTACTTC.

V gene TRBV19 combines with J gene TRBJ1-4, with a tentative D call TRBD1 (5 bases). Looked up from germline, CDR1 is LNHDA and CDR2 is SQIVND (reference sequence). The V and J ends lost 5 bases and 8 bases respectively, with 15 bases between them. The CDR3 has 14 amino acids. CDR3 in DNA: TGTGCCAGTAGTCGTCTATCCGGGGACGAAAAACTGTTTTTT. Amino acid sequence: CASSRLSGDEKLFF.

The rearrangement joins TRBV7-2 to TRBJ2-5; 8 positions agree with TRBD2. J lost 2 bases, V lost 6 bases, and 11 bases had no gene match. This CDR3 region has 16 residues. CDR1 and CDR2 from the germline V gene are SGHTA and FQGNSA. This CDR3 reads CASSWDAGGNQETQYF. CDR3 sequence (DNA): TGTGCCAGCAGTTGGGATGCGGGGGGCAATCAAGAGACCCAGTACTTC.

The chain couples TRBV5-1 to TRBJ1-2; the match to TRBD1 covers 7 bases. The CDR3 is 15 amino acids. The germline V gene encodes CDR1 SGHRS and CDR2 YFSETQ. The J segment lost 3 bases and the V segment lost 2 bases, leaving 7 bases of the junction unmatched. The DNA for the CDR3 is TGCGCCAGCAGCTTACCAGACAGGGTTGACTATGGCTACACCTTC. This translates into CASSLPDRVDYGYTF.

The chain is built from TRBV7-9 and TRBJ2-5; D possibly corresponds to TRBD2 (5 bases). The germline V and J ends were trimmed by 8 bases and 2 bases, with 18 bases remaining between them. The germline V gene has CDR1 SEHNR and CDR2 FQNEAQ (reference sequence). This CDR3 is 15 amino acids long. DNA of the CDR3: TGTGCCAGCGGTAATCGGGATACCCTACAAGAGACCCAGTACTTC. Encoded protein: CASGNRDTLQETQYF.

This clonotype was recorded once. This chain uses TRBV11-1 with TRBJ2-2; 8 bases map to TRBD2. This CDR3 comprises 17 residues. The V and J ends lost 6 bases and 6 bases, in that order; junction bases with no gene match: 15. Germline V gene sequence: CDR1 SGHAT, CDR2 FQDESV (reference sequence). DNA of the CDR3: TGTGCCAGCAGGCCTGAACTTACGGGAGGGATGGCCGGGGAGCTGTTTTTT. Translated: CASRPELTGGMAGELFF.

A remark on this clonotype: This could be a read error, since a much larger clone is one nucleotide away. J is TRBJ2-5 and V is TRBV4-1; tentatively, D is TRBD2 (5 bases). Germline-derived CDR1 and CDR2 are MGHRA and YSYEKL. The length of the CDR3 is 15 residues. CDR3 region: CASSPERALQEIQYF. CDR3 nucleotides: TGCGCCAGCAGCCCAGAGAGGGCACTACAAGAGATCCAGTACTTC.